This T cell receptor (beta chain) originates from a study of T cell clones after liver transplantation. Overall study: Post-transplant blood was tracked for graft-donor-reactive T cell clones identified in a pre-transplant mixed lymphocyte reaction. Apart from three HCV-positive recipients, transplants were for non-autoimmune, non-viral reasons.

Study-wide results and limits: The donor-reactive repertoire was only partly measurable in two subjects, lacking donor cells. These preliminary findings come from unstandardized post-transplant sampling times.

To note about this clone: Antigen: not known.

Germline V lookup: CDR1 MDHEN, CDR2 SYDVKM. The ends were cut back, 3 bases at V and 4 bases at J, with 19 bases in the middle. The CDR3 loop spans 17 amino acids. Assay: immunoSEQ multiplex PCR; the TCRdb copy retains only in-frame clones and omits some. The sample records tens of thousands of clones, roughly four fifths being singletons. The J gene is TRBJ1-5, the V gene TRBV28; D remains ambiguous. This clonotype originated in a human patient who received a liver transplant. Some T cells may be graft donor cells. The sequencing here drew on CD4+ T cells from blood, taken approximately 45 months after liver transplant. Here the CDR3 reads CASSFSLAGPQNQPQHF. In DNA form, the CDR3 reads TGTGCCAGCAGTTTCTCTCTCGCAGGACCGCAAAATCAGCCCCAGCATTTT. The whole variable domain, filled in from reference TRBV28 and TRBJ1-5, reads DVKVTQSSRYLVKRTGEKVFLECVQDMDHENMFWYRQDPGLGLRLIYFSYDVKMKEKGDIPEGYSVSREKKERFSLILESASTNQTSMYLCASSFSLAGPQNQPQHFGDGTRLSIL.